This record concerns one T cell receptor (beta chain) sequence. What it recognizes is unknown. Amplification used 60 Vbeta primers and 13 Jbeta primers. Using immunoSEQ multiplex PCR, the repertoire was profiled, and TCRdb retains in-frame clones only, with some absent. The repertoire holds about 130,000 clones, with about 72% as singletons. This sample was included in a study of cytomegalovirus exposure and HLA in healthy donors. Study results and caveats: In a later analysis, parvovirus B19, influenza, CMV and Epstein-Barr virus appeared linked to several top co-occurrence clusters. The classifier reportedly diagnosed cytomegalovirus status with high specificity and sensitivity. A previous analysis found most TCR beta V segments productive roughly 87% or roughly 30% of the time. Listed as cytomegalovirus-associated were 164 TCR beta chains.

The origin of this receptor is a female donor in good health and CMV-seronegative. Sequencing was performed on PBMCs.

The chain's CDR3 is CASSLERESDTQYF. The CDR3, as DNA: TGCGCCAGCAGCTTAGAGCGGGAATCAGATACGCAGTATTTT. The chain recombines TRBV5-1 with TRBJ2-3; the match to TRBD2 covers 7 bases. The V gene end was trimmed by 2 bases and the J gene end by 4 bases; junction bases not matched to a gene: 4. The CDR3 sequence is 14 residues long. The germline CDR1 and CDR2 sequences are SGHRS and YFSETQ.